Following are 15 T cell receptor beta chains from one sample sequenced in a study of blood T cells in healthy people across ages. The use of a sample-barcoded 5' primer and a J-beta primer mix characterized a second PCR of roughly 7 to 12 cycles. In TCRdb, the 5' RACE reads were re-called with MiXCR into one record per CDR3 protein. There are over a million distinct CDR3 sequences in the sample; about 45% occur only once, and 4% lies in the top ten. The specimen was blood. These receptors all stem from a woman under 30 in good health.

This clonotype was found many times. The chain has TRBV10-3 and TRBJ2-1, with a weak D call TRBD2 (5 bases). This CDR3 has 15 residues. The germline CDR1 and CDR2 sequences are ENHRY and SYGVKD. Trimming stripped 10 bases from V and 6 bases from J, with 22 bases between. The CDR3 bases are TGTGCCACCCGGGGAGAGGACTTGGCGACCAATGAGCAGTTCTTC. This sequence encodes CATRGEDLATNEQFF.

The chain combines TRBV21-1 with TRBJ1-2; the table's D call TRBD1 went unverified against the DNA. TRBV21-1 is recorded as a pseudogene. This CDR3 contains 18 residues. CDR3 residues: CASSPRGQGAPLTYGYTF. CDR3 nucleotide sequence: TGTGCCAGCAGTCCCAGGGGACAGGGGGCCCCGCTAACGTATGGCTACACCTTC.

This clonotype has only a few counts. The chain is built from TRBV13 and TRBJ1-1; 10 positions match TRBD1. The ends lost 1 base at V and 5 bases at J; junction bases unmatched: 4. Germline-derived CDR1 and CDR2 are PRHDT and FYEKMQ (reference sequence). The CDR3 has 15 amino acids. The CDR3 reads CASSLVGQGTTEAFF. CDR3 nucleotides: TGTGCCAGCAGCTTAGTGGGACAGGGGACGACTGAAGCTTTCTTT. Supplemented by reference TRBV13 and TRBJ1-1, the full variable domain reads AAGVIQSPRHLIKEKRETATLKCYPIPRHDTVYWYQQGPGQDPQFLISFYEKMQSDKGSIPDRFSAQQFSDYHSELNMSSLELGDSALYFCASSLVGQGTTEAFFGQGTRLTVV.

The chain links TRBV18 to TRBJ1-4; TRBD1 matches at 8 bases. V was clipped by 3 bases and J by 4 bases; unmatched bases: 4. CDR3 size: 15 residues. Germline V CDR1 and CDR2: KGHSH, LQKENI. In nucleotides, the CDR3 is TGTGCCAGCTCACCTACAGGGGGAAATAATGAAAAACTGTTTTTT. It encodes CASSPTGGNNEKLFF.

V and J are TRBV20-1 and TRBJ2-1; a possible D gene is TRBD2 (5 bases). The end of the DNA fits TRBJ2-7 better, so the J call may be wrong. This CDR3 has 14 amino acids. Looked up from germline, CDR1 is DFQATT and CDR2 is SNEGSKA (reference sequence). The CDR3 sequence is CSVRLRVPYNEQYF. CDR3 in DNA: TGCAGTGTGAGATTGAGGGTTCCCTACAATGAGCAGTACTTC.

V gene TRBV6-2 or TRBV6-3 combines with J gene TRBJ2-3, with D maybe TRBD2 (6 bases). CDR3 length: 14 residues. Per the germline V gene, CDR1 is MNHEY and CDR2 is SVGEGT. The V gene lost 6 bases and the J gene lost 4 bases, with 14 bases spanning the gap. The CDR3 is CASSGGMEADTQYF. In DNA form, the CDR3 reads TGTGCCAGCAGCGGCGGGATGGAGGCAGATACGCAGTATTTT.

The chain combines TRBV12-3 or TRBV12-4 with TRBJ2-7; D might be TRBD2 (6 bases). Trimming took off 8 bases at V and 7 bases at J, with 21 bases between the two ends. The CDR3 contains 14 residues. The CDR3 nucleotides read TGTGCCAGCTTGGACGGGAGTTCCTACAATGAGCAGTACTTC. This sequence encodes CASLDGSSYNEQYF.

The chain employs TRBV4-3 and TRBJ1-1; D unclear. The V gene's germline CDR1 is LGHNA and CDR2 YSLEER. V lost 5 bases, J lost 4 bases, and 17 bases lay in between. CDR3 length: 15 amino acids. This CDR3 reads CASSYSVNRGTEAFF. As DNA, the CDR3 is TGCGCCAGCAGCTACTCGGTGAATAGAGGCACTGAAGCTTTCTTT.

This clonotype showed up many times. The chain recombines TRBV27 with TRBJ2-7; no definite D call. The CDR3 length is 13 residues. Germline CDR1 and CDR2: MNHEY and SMNVEV (reference sequence). Deletions cut 2 bases from V and 4 bases from J, with 9 bases between. DNA of the CDR3: TGTGCCAGCAGTTTAGTTCCCTTATACGAGCAGTACTTC. The encoded protein is CASSLVPLYEQYF.

The chain recombines TRBV12-3 or TRBV12-4 with TRBJ1-1; TRBD1 might be the D (6 bases). This CDR3 has 15 amino acids. V lost 0 bases and J lost 4, with 12 bases in between. The CDR3 bases are TGTGCCAGCAGTTTAGCTCCCACAGGGCCCACTGAAGCTTTCTTT. It translates to CASSLAPTGPTEAFF.

The chain couples TRBV10-3 to TRBJ1-2, with 7 bases aligning to TRBD1. The germline V gene encodes CDR1 ENHRY and CDR2 SYGVKD. The ends lost 2 bases at V and 0 bases at J; junction bases unmatched: 3. The length of the CDR3 is 15 residues. The CDR3: CAISEGGQPNYGYTF. The CDR3, as DNA: TGTGCCATCAGTGAGGGGGGACAGCCTAACTATGGCTACACCTTC.

This clonotype has a handful of counts. This chain links TRBV7-2 with TRBJ1-1; tentatively, D is TRBD1 (5 bases). Trimming left V 6 bases short and J 1 base short, with 12 bases between. The germline V gene has CDR1 SGHTA and CDR2 FQGNSA. The CDR3 is 14 residues long. The CDR3 region has the DNA TGTGCCAGCAGGTGGAGGGGCTCGAACACTGAAGCTTTCTTT. Translated, it gives CASRWRGSNTEAFF.

The V call is TRBV25-1, the J call TRBJ2-3; D not resolved. Germline-derived CDR1 and CDR2 are MGHDK and SYGVNS. This CDR3 is built from 10 residues. The V gene lost 8 bases and the J gene lost 5 bases, with 5 bases spanning the gap. CDR3 in DNA: TGTGCCAGCTGGGGAGATACGCAGTATTTT. The encoded protein is CASWGDTQYF.

V usage is TRBV7-2 and J usage is TRBJ2-5; no clear D. This CDR3 contains 12 residues. CDR1 is SGHTA, CDR2 FQGNSA, per germline. Deletions cut 5 bases from V and 5 bases from J, with 9 bases between. CDR3 sequence (DNA): TGTGCCAGCAGCAAGGAGTGGGAGACCCAGTACTTC. It is translated as CASSKEWETQYF.

The chain employs TRBV20-1 and TRBJ1-2; D may be TRBD1 (6 bases). Germline values: CDR1 DFQATT, CDR2 SNEGSKA (reference sequence). This CDR3 comprises 11 residues. V lost 5 bases to trimming and J lost 7 bases, with 11 bases between them. As DNA, the CDR3 is TGCAGTGCTTCCACAGGGTTTGGCTACACCTTC. Encoded protein: CSASTGFGYTF.